The sequence of this T cell receptor (beta chain) was determined in a study of cytomegalovirus exposure and HLA in healthy donors. General study results and limits: The productive fraction for most TCR beta V segments was about 87% or about 30% in an earlier analysis.

V was trimmed by 0 bases and J by 4 bases, leaving 11 bases between them. The CDR3 length is 15 residues. Germline V gene lookup returns CDR1 ENHRY and CDR2 SYGVKD. Note on this clone: Its antigen is currently unknown.

60 Vbeta and 13 Jbeta primers were used in PCR. Using immunoSEQ multiplex PCR, the repertoire was profiled, and TCRdb retains in-frame clones only, with some absent. This table holds some 130,000 clones, around 78% found once. Sequencing was done on a sample of PBMCs. The receptor comes from a woman aged 40 to 49 in good health and CMV-seronegative. The chain links TRBV10-3 to TRBJ2-3; a possible D gene is TRBD1 (6 bases). The DNA of the CDR3 is TGTGCCATCAGTGAGTCGACAGGTTCTGCAGATACGCAGTATTTT. It specifies CAISESTGSADTQYF.